What follows are 16 T cell receptor beta chains derived from one specimen sequenced in a study of shared clonotypes between healthy human individuals. Clones were sequenced by immunoSEQ multiplex PCR, and TCRdb holds only the in-frame ones, with some missing. The sample includes 2 million to 3 million clones, over 85% of them seen just once. Sequencing input: naive CD4+ T cells from PBMCs. As for subset: CD45RA+ positively selected. These receptors were taken from a man younger than 30 in good health. Some clones in this sample may be carry-over from other donors' samples.

The V call is TRBV2, the J call TRBJ2-3, with D perhaps matching TRBD1 (6 bases). The CDR3 runs to 14 residues. Germline values: CDR1 SNHLY, CDR2 FYNNEI. V lost 5 bases and J 6 bases, leaving 15 bases between the germline ends. The CDR3 nucleotides read TGTGCCAGCAGTCTCGACAGGCGTTTGGATACGCAGTATTTT. This gives the protein CASSLDRRLDTQYF.

This chain joins TRBV7-2 and TRBJ1-5; D gene uncertain. Germline V gene lookup returns CDR1 SGHTA and CDR2 FQGNSA. The CDR3 totals 13 residues. V gave up 6 bases and J gave up 5 bases, with 11 bases separating them. The CDR3 DNA is TGTGCCAGCAGGTTACGTCCAGATCAGCCCCAGCATTTT. This translates into CASRLRPDQPQHF.

The genes are TRBV19 and TRBJ2-1, with 12 nucleotides matching TRBD2. The V segment lost 5 bases and the J segment 2 bases; nucleotides outside the gene matches: 4. The germline V gene has CDR1 LNHDA and CDR2 SQIVND (reference sequence). The CDR3 length is 16 residues. CDR3 residues: CASSSTSGGTYNEQFF. The CDR3 DNA reads TGTGCCAGTAGTTCAACTAGCGGGGGGACCTACAATGAGCAGTTCTTC.

This clone came up once. The chain recombines TRBV19 with TRBJ2-3, with 7 bases fitting TRBD2. Germline CDR1 LNHDA, CDR2 SQIVND (reference sequence). The CDR3 totals 13 residues. V gave up 11 bases and J gave up 7 bases; unmatched junction bases: 12. The CDR3 DNA reads TGTGCCGGCGGAGCGGGACCCGGATATACGCAGTATTTT. It translates to CAGGAGPGYTQYF. Together with reference TRBV19 and TRBJ2-3, the CDR3 gives the full variable domain: DGGITQSPKYLFRKEGQNVTLSCEQNLNHDAMYWYRQDPGQGLRLIYYSQIVNDFQKGDIAEGYSVSREKKESFPLTVTSAQKNPTAFYLCAGGAGPGYTQYFGPGTRLTVL.

This clone came up a few times. The chain has TRBV2 and TRBJ1-1; perhaps TRBD1 as D (5 bases). This CDR3 comprises 13 residues. Trimming took off 4 bases at V and 11 bases at J, with 17 bases between the two ends. CDR1 is SNHLY, CDR2 FYNNEI, per germline. This chain's CDR3 is CASSVNGGGNAFF. The CDR3 DNA reads TGTGCCAGCAGTGTGAATGGGGGAGGTAACGCTTTCTTT.

This clone was seen once. The rearrangement joins TRBV28 to TRBJ2-5, with no clear D. From germline, CDR1 is MDHEN and CDR2 SYDVKM. The CDR3 covers 12 residues. Trimming took 6 bases from V and 5 from J, leaving 10 bases between them. DNA for the CDR3: TGTGCCAGCAGCCCCCCTCGTGAGACCCAGTACTTC. Residues: CASSPPRETQYF.

The chain has TRBV7-3 and TRBJ1-1; D may be TRBD1 (5 bases). The CDR3 runs 14 residues. The germline V gene has CDR1 SGHTA and CDR2 FQGTGA. Trimming removed 2 bases at V and 4 bases at J, with 11 bases between. The CDR3 sequence: CASSLQGTGTEAFF. The DNA of the CDR3 is TGTGCCAGCAGCTTACAGGGTACGGGCACTGAAGCTTTCTTT.

This CDR3 reads CSVTGDSGNTIYF. The DNA for the CDR3 is TGCAGCGTCACAGGGGACTCTGGAAACACCATATATTTT. The V call is TRBV29-1, the J call TRBJ1-3, with 7 bases matching TRBD1. V lost 6 bases to trimming and J lost 0 bases; unmatched junction nucleotides: 2. CDR3 length: 13 amino acids. The germline V gene has CDR1 SQVTM and CDR2 ANQGSEA.

This clone showed up just a few times. The chain combines TRBV2 with TRBJ1-2; the D gene is possibly TRBD1 (6 bases). CDR1 is SNHLY, CDR2 FYNNEI, per germline. The CDR3 has 13 amino acids. V was pared by 8 bases and J by 4 bases, with 14 bases between. Written as DNA, the CDR3 is TGTGCCAGCGAGAGGGGGTTCGCCTATGGCTACACCTTC. Protein product: CASERGFAYGYTF.

This clone was seen a single time. The V call is TRBV28, the J call TRBJ1-5; D gene uncertain. CDR1 MDHEN and CDR2 SYDVKM come from the germline V gene. V was shortened by 7 bases and J by 2 bases, with 12 bases between the two germline ends. This CDR3 has 14 amino acids. The DNA of the CDR3 is TGTGCCAGCACATGGGTAATCGGCAATCAGCCCCAGCATTTT. The encoded protein is CASTWVIGNQPQHF.

This chain connects TRBV5-1 to TRBJ2-1; 8 nucleotides agree with TRBD2. The V segment lost 4 bases and the J segment 4 bases; nucleotides outside the gene matches: 4. The CDR3 totals 14 residues. Germline loops: CDR1 SGHRS, CDR2 YFSETQ. CDR3: CASSAGGLYNEQFF. CDR3 DNA: TGCGCCAGCAGCGCGGGAGGCCTATACAATGAGCAGTTCTTC.

The CDR3 DNA sequence: TGCGCCAGCAGTGAGTCGGTGGGGCGTTTACGCCAAGAGACCCAGTACTTC. This gives the protein CASSESVGRLRQETQYF. The chain uses TRBV10-2 and TRBJ2-5; D perhaps matches TRBD1 (5 bases). Trimming removed 0 bases at V and 1 base at J, with 15 bases between. Germline loops: CDR1 WSHSY, CDR2 SAAADI. The CDR3 length is 17 residues.

The V call is TRBV19, the J call TRBJ2-3; perhaps TRBD2 as D (5 bases). This CDR3 is 16 amino acids long. The V end was cut by 6 bases, the J end by 1 base, with 17 bases between. Germline CDR1 reads LNHDA; CDR2 reads SQIVND (reference sequence). CDR3 coding DNA: TGTGCCAGTAGGGGAGTAGCCCTACGGGGCACAGATACGCAGTATTTT. This sequence encodes CASRGVALRGTDTQYF.

The CDR3 loop is CASSSSVGSSYNEQFF. The CDR3 DNA sequence: TGTGCCAGCAGCTCCTCGGTGGGGAGCTCCTACAATGAGCAGTTCTTC. V and J are TRBV9 and TRBJ2-1; D perhaps matches TRBD2 (5 bases). V lost 4 bases to trimming and J lost 0 bases, with 14 bases between them. This CDR3 spans 16 amino acids. CDR1 and CDR2 from the germline V gene are SGDLS and YYNGEE. Full variable domain (missing parts from reference TRBV9 and TRBJ2-1): DSGVTQTPKHLITATGQRVTLRCSPRSGDLSVYWYQQSLDQGLQFLIQYYNGEERAKGNILERFSAQQFPDLHSELNLSSLELGDSALYFCASSSSVGSSYNEQFFGPGTRLTVL.

V gene TRBV27 combines with J gene TRBJ2-1; 10 nucleotides line up with TRBD1. Germline lookup yields CDR1 MNHEY and CDR2 SMNVEV (reference sequence). CDR3 length: 16 residues. Germline trimming cut 7 bases from V and 3 bases from J; bases unmatched to any gene: 9. In DNA, the CDR3 is TGTGCCAGCACTCCGCTCCGGGACAGGGGCTACAATGAGCAGTTCTTC. The encoded protein is CASTPLRDRGYNEQFF.

The rearrangement uses TRBV7-8 and TRBJ2-3, with D unresolved. Germline-derived CDR1 and CDR2 are SGHVS and FQNEAQ. V was cut by 4 bases and J by 5 bases, with 10 bases left in between. This CDR3 contains 13 residues. This CDR3 reads CASSSAYLDTQYF. The DNA of the CDR3 is TGTGCCAGCAGCTCGGCGTATCTAGATACGCAGTATTTT.